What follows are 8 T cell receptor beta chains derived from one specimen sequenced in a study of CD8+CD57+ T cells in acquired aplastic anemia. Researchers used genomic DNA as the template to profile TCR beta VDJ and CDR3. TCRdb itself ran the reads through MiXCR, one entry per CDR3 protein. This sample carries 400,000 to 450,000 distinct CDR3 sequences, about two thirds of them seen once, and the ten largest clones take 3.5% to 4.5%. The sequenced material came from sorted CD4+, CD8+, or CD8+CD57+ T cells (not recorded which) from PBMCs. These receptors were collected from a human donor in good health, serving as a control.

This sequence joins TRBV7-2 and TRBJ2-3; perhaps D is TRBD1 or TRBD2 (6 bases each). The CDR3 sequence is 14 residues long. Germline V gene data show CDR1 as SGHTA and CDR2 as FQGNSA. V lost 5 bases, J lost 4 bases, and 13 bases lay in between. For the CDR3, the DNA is TGTGCCAGCAGCCGGACAAGGGGGGCAGATACGCAGTATTTT. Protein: CASSRTRGADTQYF.

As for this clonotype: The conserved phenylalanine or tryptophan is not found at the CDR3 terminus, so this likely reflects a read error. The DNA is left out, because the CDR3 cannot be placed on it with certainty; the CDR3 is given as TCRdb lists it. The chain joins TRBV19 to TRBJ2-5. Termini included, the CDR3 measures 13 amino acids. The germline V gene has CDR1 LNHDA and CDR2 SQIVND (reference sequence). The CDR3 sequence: CASSQQGGYTQYS.

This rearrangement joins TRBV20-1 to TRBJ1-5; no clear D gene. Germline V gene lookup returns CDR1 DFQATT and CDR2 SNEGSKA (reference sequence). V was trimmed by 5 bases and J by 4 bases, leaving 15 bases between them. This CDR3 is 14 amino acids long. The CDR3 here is CSALHRVGNQPQHF. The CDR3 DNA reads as TGCAGTGCTCTTCACAGAGTTGGAAATCAGCCCCAGCATTTT.

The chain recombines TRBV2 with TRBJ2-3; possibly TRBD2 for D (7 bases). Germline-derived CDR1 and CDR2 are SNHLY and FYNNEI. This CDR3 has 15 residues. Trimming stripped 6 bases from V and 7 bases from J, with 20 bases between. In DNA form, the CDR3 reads TGTGCCAGCAGCGGGACAAGCGGGGTCACCTATACGCAGTATTTT. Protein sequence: CASSGTSGVTYTQYF.

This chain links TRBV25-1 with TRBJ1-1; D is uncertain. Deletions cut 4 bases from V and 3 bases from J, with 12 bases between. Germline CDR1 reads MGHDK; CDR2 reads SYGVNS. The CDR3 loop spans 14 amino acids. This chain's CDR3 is CASSGLFLDTEAFF. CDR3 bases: TGTGCCAGCAGTGGCCTTTTCCTCGACACTGAAGCTTTCTTT.

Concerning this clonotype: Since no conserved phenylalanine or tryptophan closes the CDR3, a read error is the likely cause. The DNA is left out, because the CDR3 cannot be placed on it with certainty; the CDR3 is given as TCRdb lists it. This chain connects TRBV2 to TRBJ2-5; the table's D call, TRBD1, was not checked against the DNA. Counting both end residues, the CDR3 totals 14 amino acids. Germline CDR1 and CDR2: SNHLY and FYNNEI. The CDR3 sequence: CASSFQQGAATHYS.

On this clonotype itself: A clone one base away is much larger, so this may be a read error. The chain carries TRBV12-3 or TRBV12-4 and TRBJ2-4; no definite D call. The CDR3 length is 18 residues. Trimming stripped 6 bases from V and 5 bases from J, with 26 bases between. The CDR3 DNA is TGTGCCAGCAGCCTAAGTCGAGACCGAACGATCCCCGAAAACATTCAGTACTTC. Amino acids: CASSLSRDRTIPENIQYF.

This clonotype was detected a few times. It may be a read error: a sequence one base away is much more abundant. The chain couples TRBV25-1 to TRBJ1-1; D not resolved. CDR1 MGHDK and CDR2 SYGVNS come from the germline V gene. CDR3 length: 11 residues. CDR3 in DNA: TGTGCCAACAGTCCGGGTAACGAAGCTTTCTTT. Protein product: CANSPGNEAFF.